This entry lists 8 T cell receptor beta chains sequenced from one sample in a study of identical twins. From the 5' RACE reads, TCRdb called clonotypes with MiXCR, one entry per CDR3 protein. The table records 400,000 to 550,000 distinct CDR3 sequences, 14% of them present only once. These data also featured in a second study, about yellow fever vaccine responses in identical twins.

The specimen sequenced was CD4+ T cells sorted from blood. Receptors were obtained from a woman aged 18-29 years in good health.

The CDR3 loop reads CAITDLQDMTSTDTQYF. CDR3 DNA sequence: TGTGCCATAACCGACTTACAGGACATGACCTCCACAGATACGCAGTATTTT. V usage is TRBV12-3 or TRBV12-4 and J usage is TRBJ2-3, with D perhaps matching TRBD1 (5 bases). The V end lost 10 bases, the J end lost 2 bases, and 25 bases lay between the germline ends. This CDR3 contains 17 residues.

This clonotype occurred a few times. The chain is built from TRBV7-9 and TRBJ2-7; D gene unclear. Between the trimmed V and J ends, which lost 1 base and 0 bases, there was a span of 10 bases. The CDR3 is made up of 15 amino acids. The V gene's germline CDR1 is SEHNR and CDR2 FQNEAQ (reference sequence). The CDR3 sequence is CASSLGAGNSYEQYF. Here the CDR3 DNA reads TGTGCCAGCAGCTTAGGGGCAGGTAACTCCTACGAGCAGTACTTC.

The chain employs TRBV6-2 or TRBV6-3 and TRBJ2-1, with 9 positions matching TRBD2. The ends lost 11 bases at V and 9 bases at J; junction bases unmatched: 8. The CDR3 loop spans 12 amino acids. Per the germline V gene, CDR1 is MNHEY and CDR2 is SVGEGT. The CDR3 loop reads CAAGGPGGEQFF. The CDR3 DNA is TGTGCCGCGGGAGGGCCGGGCGGTGAGCAGTTCTTC.

The J gene is TRBJ2-1, the V gene TRBV2, with D maybe TRBD2 (6 bases). Trimming shortened V by 8 bases and J by 4 bases, and 18 bases separated the two germline ends. The V gene's germline CDR1 is SNHLY and CDR2 FYNNEI. The CDR3 runs 15 residues. CDR3: CASEGVAGRYNEQFF. CDR3 in DNA: TGTGCCAGCGAGGGCGTGGCGGGGAGATACAATGAGCAGTTCTTC.

This clonotype came up many times. The chain uses TRBV12-3 or TRBV12-4 and TRBJ1-5; D not resolved. This CDR3 comprises 14 residues. V lost 0 bases and J lost 4, with 7 bases in between. CDR3 protein: CASSLARSNQPQHF. The CDR3 DNA reads as TGTGCCAGCAGTTTAGCCAGGTCGAATCAGCCCCAGCATTTT.

This clonotype turned up a few times. The CDR3 sequence is CASSLVTSGSLKTQYF. The CDR3 DNA sequence: TGCGCCAGCAGCTTGGTGACTAGCGGGAGTCTAAAGACCCAGTACTTC. The V and J genes are TRBV5-1 and TRBJ2-5; 12 bases are a match to TRBD2. The length of the CDR3 is 16 residues. With V trimmed by 0 bases and J by 6 bases, 6 bases remained unmatched. Germline V gives CDR1 SGHRS, CDR2 YFSETQ.

Ten or more counts support this clonotype. This chain joins TRBV10-3 and TRBJ1-2; 8 bases match TRBD1. Germline lookup yields CDR1 ENHRY and CDR2 SYGVKD. The CDR3 consists of 16 residues. Trimming at V came to 5 bases and at J to 4 bases, leaving 12 bases not matched to a gene. The CDR3 DNA is TGTGCCATCAGTCCTCTCACGACAGGGGTAGGCTATGGCTACACCTTC. It codes for CAISPLTTGVGYGYTF.

The gene calls are TRBV5-1 and TRBJ2-1; the match to TRBD2 covers 7 bases. Trimming took 7 bases from V and 5 from J; bases not matched to a gene: 3. This CDR3 comprises 12 residues. Per germline, CDR1 SGHRS and CDR2 YFSETQ. The CDR3 protein is CASGLADNEQFF. The CDR3 DNA is TGCGCCAGCGGGCTAGCGGACAATGAGCAGTTCTTC.